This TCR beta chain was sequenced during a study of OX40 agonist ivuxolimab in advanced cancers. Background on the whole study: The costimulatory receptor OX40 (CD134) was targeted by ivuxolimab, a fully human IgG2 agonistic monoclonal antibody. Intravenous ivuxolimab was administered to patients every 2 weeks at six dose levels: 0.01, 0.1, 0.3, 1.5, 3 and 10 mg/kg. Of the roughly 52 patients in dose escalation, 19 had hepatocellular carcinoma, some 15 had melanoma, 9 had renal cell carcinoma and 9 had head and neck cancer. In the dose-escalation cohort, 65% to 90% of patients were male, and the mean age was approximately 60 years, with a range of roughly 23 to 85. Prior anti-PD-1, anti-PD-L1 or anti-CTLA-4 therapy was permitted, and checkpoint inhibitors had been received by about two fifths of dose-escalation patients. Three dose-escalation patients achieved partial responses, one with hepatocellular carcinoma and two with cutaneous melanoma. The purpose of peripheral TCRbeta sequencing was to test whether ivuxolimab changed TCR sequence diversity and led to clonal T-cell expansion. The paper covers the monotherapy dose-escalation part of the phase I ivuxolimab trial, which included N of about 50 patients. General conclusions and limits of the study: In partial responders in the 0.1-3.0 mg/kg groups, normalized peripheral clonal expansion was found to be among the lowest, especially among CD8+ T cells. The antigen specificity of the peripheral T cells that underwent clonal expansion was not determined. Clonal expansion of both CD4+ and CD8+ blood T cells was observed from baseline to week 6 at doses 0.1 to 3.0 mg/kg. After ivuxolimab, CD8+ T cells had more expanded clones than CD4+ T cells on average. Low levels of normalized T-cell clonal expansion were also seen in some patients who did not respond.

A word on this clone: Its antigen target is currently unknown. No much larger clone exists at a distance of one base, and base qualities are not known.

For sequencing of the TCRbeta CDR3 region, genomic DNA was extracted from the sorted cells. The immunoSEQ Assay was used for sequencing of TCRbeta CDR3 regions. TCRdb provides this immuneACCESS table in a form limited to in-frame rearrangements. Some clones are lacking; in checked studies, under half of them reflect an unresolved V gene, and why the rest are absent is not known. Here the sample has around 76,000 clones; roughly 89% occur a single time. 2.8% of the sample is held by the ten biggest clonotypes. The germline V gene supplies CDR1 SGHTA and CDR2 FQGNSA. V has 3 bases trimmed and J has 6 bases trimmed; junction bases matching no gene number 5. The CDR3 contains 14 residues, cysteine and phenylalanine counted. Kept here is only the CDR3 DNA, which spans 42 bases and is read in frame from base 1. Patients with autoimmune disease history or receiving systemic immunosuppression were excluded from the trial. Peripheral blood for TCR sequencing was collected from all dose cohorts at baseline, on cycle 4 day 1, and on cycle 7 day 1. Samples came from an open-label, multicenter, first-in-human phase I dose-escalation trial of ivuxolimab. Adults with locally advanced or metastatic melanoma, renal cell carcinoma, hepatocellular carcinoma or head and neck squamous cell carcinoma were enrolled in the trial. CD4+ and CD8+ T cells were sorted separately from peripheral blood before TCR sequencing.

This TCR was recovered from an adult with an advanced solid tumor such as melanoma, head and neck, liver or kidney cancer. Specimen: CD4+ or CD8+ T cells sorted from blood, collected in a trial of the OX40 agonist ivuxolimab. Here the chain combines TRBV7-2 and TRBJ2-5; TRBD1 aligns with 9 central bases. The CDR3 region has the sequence CASSFGTGSQTQYF. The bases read TGTGCCAGCAGCTTTGGGACAGGGTCTCAGACCCAGTACTTC.